This T cell receptor beta chain was captured in a study of T cell responses to AZD1222 COVID-19 vaccine. The CDR3 covers 14 residues. Germline V gives CDR1 KGHSH, CDR2 LQKENI. V was cut by 6 bases and J by 6 bases, with 15 bases left in between. TCRdb's copy holds only in-frame clones and misses some; the assay was immunoSEQ multiplex PCR. The repertoire holds 130,000 to 150,000 clones, with around nine tenths as singletons. The chain links TRBV18 to TRBJ2-1; D unresolved. The sample was peripheral blood, taken on day 0 of AZD1222 vaccination. The receptor's source is an adult in good health. CDR3 sequence: CASSPGLIPNEQFF. Here the CDR3 DNA reads TGTGCCAGCTCCCCCGGCCTCATTCCCAATGAGCAGTTCTTC. Looking up the rest from reference TRBV18 and TRBJ2-1 gives the full variable domain: NAGVMQNPRHLVRRRGQEARLRCSPMKGHSHVYWYRQLPEEGLKFMVYLQKENIIDESGMPKERFSAEFPKEGPSILRIQQVVRGDSAAYFCASSPGLIPNEQFFGPGTRLTVL.